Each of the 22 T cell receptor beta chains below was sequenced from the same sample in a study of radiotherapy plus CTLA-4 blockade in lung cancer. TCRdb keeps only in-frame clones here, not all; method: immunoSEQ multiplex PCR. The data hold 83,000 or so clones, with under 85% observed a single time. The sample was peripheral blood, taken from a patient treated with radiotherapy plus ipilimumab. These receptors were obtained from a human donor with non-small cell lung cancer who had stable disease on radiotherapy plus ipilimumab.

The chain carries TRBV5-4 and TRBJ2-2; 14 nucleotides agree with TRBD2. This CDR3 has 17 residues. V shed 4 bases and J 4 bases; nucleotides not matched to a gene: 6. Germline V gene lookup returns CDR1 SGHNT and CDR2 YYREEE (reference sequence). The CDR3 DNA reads TGTGCCAGCAGCCCGGAGACTAGCGGGGGGGCCACCGGGGAGCTGTTTTTT. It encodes CASSPETSGGATGELFF.

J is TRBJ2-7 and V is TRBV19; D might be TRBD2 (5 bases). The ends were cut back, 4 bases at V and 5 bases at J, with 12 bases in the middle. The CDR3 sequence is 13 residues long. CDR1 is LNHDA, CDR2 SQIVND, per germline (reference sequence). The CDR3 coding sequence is TGTGCCAGTAGTACCGGGATTGCGGACGAGCAGTACTTC. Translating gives CASSTGIADEQYF.

The CDR3: CASSYSGGLGGYTF. CDR3 DNA: TGTGCCAGCAGTTACTCAGGGGGGCTTGGTGGCTACACCTTC. The J gene is TRBJ1-2, the V gene TRBV6-6, with D possibly matching TRBD1 (6 bases). The germline CDR1 and CDR2 sequences are MNHNY and SVGAGI (reference sequence). The CDR3 consists of 14 residues. Trimming shortened V by 0 bases and J by 7 bases, and 12 bases separated the two germline ends.

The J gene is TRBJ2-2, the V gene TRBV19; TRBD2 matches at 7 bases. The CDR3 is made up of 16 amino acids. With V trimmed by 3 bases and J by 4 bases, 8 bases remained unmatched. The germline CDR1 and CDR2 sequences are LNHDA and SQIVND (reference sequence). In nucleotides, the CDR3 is TGTGCCAGTAGTATCAGGGCGGGGGAACCCACCGGGGAGCTGTTTTTT. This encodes CASSIRAGEPTGELFF.

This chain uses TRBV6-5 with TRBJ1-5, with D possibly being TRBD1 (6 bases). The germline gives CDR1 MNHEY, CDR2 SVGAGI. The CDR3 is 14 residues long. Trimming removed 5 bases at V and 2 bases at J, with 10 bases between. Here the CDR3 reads CASSLQGGNQPQHF. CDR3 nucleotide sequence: TGTGCCAGCAGTCTACAGGGTGGCAATCAGCCCCAGCATTTT.

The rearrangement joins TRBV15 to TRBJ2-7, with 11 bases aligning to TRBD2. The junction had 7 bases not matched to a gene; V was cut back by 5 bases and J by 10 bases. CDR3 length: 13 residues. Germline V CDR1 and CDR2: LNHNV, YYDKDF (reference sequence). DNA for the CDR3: TGTGCCACCAGCGGCCTAGCGGGAGGTCTCCAGTACTTC. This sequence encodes CATSGLAGGLQYF.

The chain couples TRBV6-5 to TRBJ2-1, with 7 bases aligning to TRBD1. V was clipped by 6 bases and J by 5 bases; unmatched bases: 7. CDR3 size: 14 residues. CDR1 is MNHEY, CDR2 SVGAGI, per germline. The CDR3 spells CASSYRDSHNEQFF. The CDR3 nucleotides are TGTGCCAGCAGCTACCGGGACAGTCACAATGAGCAGTTCTTC.

CDR3 coding DNA: TGTGCCAGCAGTTTTGGTCCAGGCGGCGAGCAGTACTTC. Encoded protein: CASSFGPGGEQYF. The chain has TRBV6-6 and TRBJ2-7; D ambiguous. The germline V and J ends were trimmed by 4 bases and 6 bases, with 13 bases remaining between them. CDR3 length: 13 amino acids. The germline CDR1 and CDR2 sequences are MNHNY and SVGAGI (reference sequence).

CDR3 nucleotide sequence: TGTGCCAGCAGCAAGGAAGGTGATAGCAATCAGCCCCAGCATTTT. It yields the protein CASSKEGDSNQPQHF. This chain links TRBV2 with TRBJ1-5; D gene ambiguous. Germline V gives CDR1 SNHLY, CDR2 FYNNEI. The CDR3 is 15 amino acids. Deletions cut 6 bases from V and 0 bases from J, with 12 bases between.

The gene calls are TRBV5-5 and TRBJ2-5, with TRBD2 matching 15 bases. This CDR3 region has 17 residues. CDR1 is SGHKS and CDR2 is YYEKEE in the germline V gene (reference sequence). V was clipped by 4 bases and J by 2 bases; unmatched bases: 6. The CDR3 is CASSPGGLAGGQETQYF. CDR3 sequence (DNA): TGTGCCAGCAGCCCCGGAGGACTAGCGGGGGGGCAAGAGACCCAGTACTTC.

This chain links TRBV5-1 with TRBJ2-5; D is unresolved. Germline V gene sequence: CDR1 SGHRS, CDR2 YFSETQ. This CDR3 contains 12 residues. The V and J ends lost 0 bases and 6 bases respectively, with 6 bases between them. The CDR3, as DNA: TGCGCCAGCAGCTTGGTCGGGCAGACCCAGTACTTC. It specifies CASSLVGQTQYF.

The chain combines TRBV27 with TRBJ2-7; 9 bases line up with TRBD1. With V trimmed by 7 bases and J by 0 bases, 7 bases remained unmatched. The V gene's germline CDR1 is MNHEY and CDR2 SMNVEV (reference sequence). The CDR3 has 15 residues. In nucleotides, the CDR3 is TGTGCCAGCAATTTCAGGACAGGGGCCTCCTACGAGCAGTACTTC. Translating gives CASNFRTGASYEQYF.

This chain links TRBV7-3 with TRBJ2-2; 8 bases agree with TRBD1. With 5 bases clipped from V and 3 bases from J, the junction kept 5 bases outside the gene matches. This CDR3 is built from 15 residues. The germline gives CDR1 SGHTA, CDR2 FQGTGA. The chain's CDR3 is CASSETGADTGELFF. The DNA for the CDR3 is TGTGCCAGCAGCGAGACAGGGGCTGACACCGGGGAGCTGTTTTTT.

In nucleotides, the CDR3 is TGTGCCAGCAGTTTATCAGTCCGGGGGACAGGGCAGCACAATGAGCAGTTCTTC. Amino acids: CASSLSVRGTGQHNEQFF. V is TRBV28 and J is TRBJ2-1, with 9 nucleotides matching TRBD1. Germline-derived CDR1 and CDR2 are MDHEN and SYDVKM. V lost 1 base and J lost 5; bases outside the gene matches: 12. The CDR3 consists of 18 residues.

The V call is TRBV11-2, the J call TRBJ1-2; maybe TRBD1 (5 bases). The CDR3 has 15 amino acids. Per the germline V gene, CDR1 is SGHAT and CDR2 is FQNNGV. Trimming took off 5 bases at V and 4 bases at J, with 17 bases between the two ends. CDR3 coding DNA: TGTGCCAGCAGCACCTATAAAGGGACCAGCTATGGCTACACCTTC. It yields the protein CASSTYKGTSYGYTF. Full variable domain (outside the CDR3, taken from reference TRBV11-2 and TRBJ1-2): EAGVAQSPRYKIIEKRQSVAFWCNPISGHATLYWYQQILGQGPKLLIQFQNNGVVDDSQLPKDRFSAERLKGVDSTLKIQPAKLEDSAVYLCASSTYKGTSYGYTFGSGTRLTVV.

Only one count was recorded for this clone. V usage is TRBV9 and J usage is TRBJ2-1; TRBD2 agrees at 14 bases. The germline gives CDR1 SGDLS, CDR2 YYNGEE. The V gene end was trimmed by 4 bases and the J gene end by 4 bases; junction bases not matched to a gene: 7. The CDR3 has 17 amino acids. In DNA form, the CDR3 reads TGTGCCAGCAGCCCCGGGACTAGCGGGAGAAAATACAATGAGCAGTTCTTC. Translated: CASSPGTSGRKYNEQFF. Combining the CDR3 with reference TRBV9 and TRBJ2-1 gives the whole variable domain DSGVTQTPKHLITATGQRVTLRCSPRSGDLSVYWYQQSLDQGLQFLIQYYNGEERAKGNILERFSAQQFPDLHSELNLSSLELGDSALYFCASSPGTSGRKYNEQFFGPGTRLTVL.

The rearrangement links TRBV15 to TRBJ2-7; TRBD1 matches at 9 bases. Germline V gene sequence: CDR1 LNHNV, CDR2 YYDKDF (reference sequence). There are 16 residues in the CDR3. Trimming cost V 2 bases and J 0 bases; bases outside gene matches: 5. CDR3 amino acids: CATSRKTGGFSYEQYF. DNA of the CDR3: TGTGCCACCAGCAGAAAAACAGGGGGCTTCTCCTACGAGCAGTACTTC.

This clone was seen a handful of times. This chain's CDR3 is CASSPFSGNTIYF. The CDR3 DNA is TGTGCCAGTTCGCCGTTCTCTGGAAACACCATATATTTT. V and J are TRBV19 and TRBJ1-3; D remains unclear. CDR1 is LNHDA and CDR2 is SQIVND in the germline V gene (reference sequence). The V gene lost 8 bases and the J gene lost 0 bases, with 8 bases spanning the gap. The CDR3 totals 13 residues.

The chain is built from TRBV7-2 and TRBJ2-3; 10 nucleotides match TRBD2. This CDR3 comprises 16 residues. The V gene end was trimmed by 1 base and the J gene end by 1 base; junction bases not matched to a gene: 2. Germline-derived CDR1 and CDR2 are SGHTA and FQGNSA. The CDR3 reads CASSLVGTSGTDTQYF. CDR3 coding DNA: TGTGCCAGCAGCTTAGTAGGGACTAGCGGCACAGATACGCAGTATTTT.

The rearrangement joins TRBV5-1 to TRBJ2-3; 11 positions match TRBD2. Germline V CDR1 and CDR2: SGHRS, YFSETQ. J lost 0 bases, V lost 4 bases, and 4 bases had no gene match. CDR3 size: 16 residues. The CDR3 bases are TGCGCCAGCAGCCTGACTAGCGGGGTTAGCACAGATACGCAGTATTTT. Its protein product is CASSLTSGVSTDTQYF.

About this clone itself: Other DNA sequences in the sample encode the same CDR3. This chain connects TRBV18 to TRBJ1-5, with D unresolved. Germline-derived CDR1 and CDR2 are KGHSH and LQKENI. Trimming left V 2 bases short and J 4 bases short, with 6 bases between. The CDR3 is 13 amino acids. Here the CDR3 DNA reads TGTGCCAGCTCACCAGGGGTGAATCAGCCCCAGCATTTT. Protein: CASSPGVNQPQHF.

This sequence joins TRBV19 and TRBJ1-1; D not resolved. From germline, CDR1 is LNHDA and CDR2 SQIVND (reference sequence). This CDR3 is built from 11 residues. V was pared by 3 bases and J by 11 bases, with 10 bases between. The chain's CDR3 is CASSMLGLAFF. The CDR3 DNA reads TGTGCCAGTAGTATGTTGGGGTTGGCTTTCTTT.